A single sample is the source of the 18 T cell receptor beta chains below, sequenced in a study of cytomegalovirus exposure and HLA in healthy donors. PCR employed 60 Vbeta and 13 Jbeta primers. Repertoires were generated with immunoSEQ multiplex PCR, while TCRdb's copy carries only in-frame clones and drops some. The profile covers 150,000 or so clones, with roughly four fifths appearing a single time and approximately 1.5% taken by the ten largest. The sample comprised PBMCs. All receptors derive from a man younger than 40 in good health and CMV-seropositive.

This chain uses TRBV28 with TRBJ2-3; no reliable D call. Deletions cut 4 bases from V and 0 bases from J, with 11 bases between. Looked up from germline, CDR1 is MDHEN and CDR2 is SYDVKM. CDR3 length equals 15 residues. In DNA form, the CDR3 reads TGTGCCAGCAGTTACCAGTCGATTAGCACAGATACGCAGTATTTT. Translating gives CASSYQSISTDTQYF. The full variable domain, in which reference TRBV28 and TRBJ2-3 provide the parts outside the CDR3, is DVKVTQSSRYLVKRTGEKVFLECVQDMDHENMFWYRQDPGLGLRLIYFSYDVKMKEKGDIPEGYSVSREKKERFSLILESASTNQTSMYLCASSYQSISTDTQYFGPGTRLTVL.

The chain couples TRBV7-2 to TRBJ2-1, with TRBD2 matching 9 bases. Germline V gives CDR1 SGHTA, CDR2 FQGNSA. The junction had 9 bases not matched to a gene; V was cut back by 1 base and J by 8 bases. CDR3 length: 16 amino acids. This CDR3 is CASSLGGLAGMDEQFF. CDR3 DNA: TGTGCCAGCAGCTTAGGGGGTCTAGCGGGAATGGATGAGCAGTTCTTC.

The table lists this clone with many counts. The chain couples TRBV5-1 to TRBJ2-3; 13 bases fit TRBD2. Unmatched junction bases numbered 5, after V lost 3 bases and J lost 4 bases. Germline assignment: CDR1 SGHRS and CDR2 YFSETQ. The CDR3 has 16 amino acids. The CDR3 bases are TGCGCCAGCAGCTATGGGACTAGCGGGACCCCAGATACGCAGTATTTT. Encoded protein: CASSYGTSGTPDTQYF. The variable domain in full, with the rest retrieved from reference TRBV5-1 and TRBJ2-3, is KAGVTQTPRYLIKTRGQQVTLSCSPISGHRSVSWYQQTPGQGLQFLFEYFSETQRNKGNFPGRFSGRQFSNSRSEMNVSTLELGDSALYLCASSYGTSGTPDTQYFGPGTRLTVL.

The rearrangement uses TRBV2 and TRBJ2-1; 7 bases line up with TRBD2. The V gene's germline CDR1 is SNHLY and CDR2 FYNNEI. This CDR3 is 13 amino acids long. V shed 7 bases, J shed 6 bases, and the junction held 6 bases outside the gene matches. The CDR3 loop is CASIGEGFNEQFF. DNA for the CDR3: TGTGCCAGCATCGGGGAGGGGTTCAATGAGCAGTTCTTC. Drawing the rest from reference TRBV2 and TRBJ2-1, the complete variable domain is EPEVTQTPSHQVTQMGQEVILRCVPISNHLYFYWYRQILGQKVEFLVSFYNNEISEKSEIFDDQFSVERPDGSNFTLKIRSTKLEDSAMYFCASIGEGFNEQFFGPGTRLTVL.

This sequence joins TRBV5-4 and TRBJ2-7; TRBD1 agrees at 9 bases. The CDR3 length is 15 residues. Germline loops: CDR1 SGHNT, CDR2 YYREEE (reference sequence). V lost 5 bases, J lost 0 bases, and 6 bases stayed unmatched. This CDR3 is CASSYGTGNSYEQYF. As DNA, the CDR3 is TGTGCCAGCAGTTACGGGACAGGGAACTCCTACGAGCAGTACTTC.

This chain uses TRBV20-1 with TRBJ2-3; unclear D gene. V dropped 6 bases and J dropped 4 bases, with 8 bases sitting between them. This CDR3 region has 11 residues. Germline V CDR1 and CDR2: DFQATT, SNEGSKA (reference sequence). As DNA, the CDR3 is TGCAGTGCGGCCCCAGCAGATACGCAGTATTTT. Protein: CSAAPADTQYF.

The chain uses TRBV19 and TRBJ1-5; 8 nucleotides align to TRBD1. The CDR3 length is 14 residues. Germline lookup yields CDR1 LNHDA and CDR2 SQIVND (reference sequence). The V gene end was trimmed by 5 bases and the J gene end by 4 bases; junction bases not matched to a gene: 4. DNA of the CDR3: TGTGCCAGTAGTCCCACAGGGGGGAATCAGCCCCAGCATTTT. It encodes CASSPTGGNQPQHF.

This clone was seen a handful of times. The chain recombines TRBV4-2 with TRBJ1-5; 12 bases fit TRBD1. Germline V lookup: CDR1 LGHNA, CDR2 YNFKEQ. V lost 3 bases to trimming and J lost 9 bases; unmatched junction nucleotides: 6. The CDR3 spans 15 residues. The DNA of the CDR3 is TGTGCCAGCAGCCAGGACCGGGACAGGGGGCGGCCCCAGCATTTT. It specifies CASSQDRDRGRPQHF.

Only one count was recorded for this clone. The chain recombines TRBV21-1 with TRBJ1-1. TRBV21-1 is termed a pseudogene. CDR3 length: 15 residues. The CDR3 protein is CASTLLRGIVTEAFF. CDR3 DNA: TGTGCCAGCACCTTATTACGGGGAATTGTCACTGAAGCTTTCTTT.

J is TRBJ1-6 and V is TRBV19; TRBD1 agrees at 9 bases. The germline gives CDR1 LNHDA, CDR2 SQIVND (reference sequence). Trimming cost V 2 bases and J 7 bases; bases outside gene matches: 6. The CDR3 totals 16 residues. The CDR3 protein is CASSILHGQGNSPLHF. The CDR3 nucleotides read TGTGCCAGTAGTATATTACACGGACAGGGGAATTCACCCCTCCACTTT.

The V call is TRBV19, the J call TRBJ1-5; 7 nucleotides agree with TRBD1. The CDR3 extends over 15 amino acids. V trimming: 7 bases; J trimming: 4 bases; junction bases outside the gene matches: 10. Germline V gene sequence: CDR1 LNHDA, CDR2 SQIVND (reference sequence). The CDR3 region has the DNA TGTGCCAGTATAAGGGAGACAGGGACGAATCAGCCCCAGCATTTT. Amino acid sequence: CASIRETGTNQPQHF.

The chain joins TRBV11-1 to TRBJ2-1; tentative D call: TRBD2 (6 bases). The V and J ends lost 1 base and 7 bases respectively, with 20 bases between them. Germline CDR1 is SGHAT and CDR2 is FQDESV (reference sequence). CDR3 length: 17 amino acids. CDR3 in amino acids: CASSLGYGGEEGNEQFF. Written as DNA, the CDR3 is TGTGCCAGCAGCTTAGGGTACGGGGGAGAAGAGGGAAATGAGCAGTTCTTC.

The J gene is TRBJ2-5, the V gene TRBV27; 7 nucleotides match TRBD1. Matching the DNA end better, TRBJ2-7 makes the J call doubtful. Germline values: CDR1 MNHEY, CDR2 SMNVEV (reference sequence). The length of the CDR3 is 15 residues. Written as DNA, the CDR3 is TGTGCCAGCAGTTTAAAGGGGGCGTCCTCCTACGAGCAGTACTTC. Amino acids: CASSLKGASSYEQYF.

The chain joins TRBV5-1 to TRBJ1-3; D unresolved. The CDR3 has 14 amino acids. Looked up from germline, CDR1 is SGHRS and CDR2 is YFSETQ. The V and J ends lost 5 bases and 0 bases respectively, with 9 bases between them. CDR3 nucleotide sequence: TGCGCCAGCAGTGACCGAGGCTCTGGAAACACCATATATTTT. Translation gives CASSDRGSGNTIYF.

The V gene is TRBV25-1, the J gene TRBJ2-2; 8 nucleotides line up with TRBD2. CDR1 MGHDK and CDR2 SYGVNS come from the germline V gene. The CDR3 loop spans 15 amino acids. Trimming removed 3 bases from V and 4 bases from J; junction bases left unmatched: 4. CDR3 region: CASSDGTRSTGELFF. CDR3 nucleotide sequence: TGTGCCAGCAGTGACGGGACTAGATCCACCGGGGAGCTGTTTTTT.

The chain joins TRBV25-1 to TRBJ2-7; TRBD2 might be the D (5 bases). This CDR3 is built from 17 residues. V gave up 0 bases and J gave up 1 base, with 16 bases separating them. CDR1 is MGHDK and CDR2 is SYGVNS in the germline V gene. CDR3: CASSEYTELEMSYEQYF. The CDR3 nucleotides are TGTGCCAGCAGTGAATATACCGAACTAGAGATGTCCTACGAGCAGTACTTC.

This sequence joins TRBV21-1 and TRBJ1-4; TRBD1, the D gene given by the table, was not confirmed from the DNA. TRBV21-1 is marked as a pseudogene. The CDR3 extends over 15 amino acids. The CDR3 coding sequence is TGTGCCAGCAGCGGACAGGGGGAGACTAATGAAAAACTGTTTTTT. Protein product: CASSGQGETNEKLFF.

This clone was seen once. V and J are TRBV5-6 and TRBJ2-3; D is uncertain. Per germline, CDR1 SGHDT and CDR2 YYEEEE. Between the trimmed V and J ends, which lost 2 bases and 6 bases, there was a span of 10 bases. CDR3 length: 13 amino acids. The CDR3 region is CASSFLFRDTQYF. CDR3 DNA sequence: TGTGCCAGCAGCTTCCTCTTCAGGGATACGCAGTATTTT.